This TCR beta chain was recorded in a study of CD8 T cells in ankylosing spondylitis. Broader study findings: In the blood and synovial fluid of reactive arthritis, some motif variants had been previously reported. Researchers reportedly found disease-linked clones significantly enriched in matched ankylosing spondylitis synovial fluid. A TCR beta motif of under 10 highly homologous variants seemed to mark ankylosing spondylitis blood. Clones that were linked to disease were CD8+ and were relatively rare in peripheral blood.

Libraries for TCR beta were made by quantitative 5'-RACE with molecular barcodes. TCRdb ran MiXCR on the 5' RACE reads and lists one entry per CDR3 protein. The repertoire holds roughly 700,000 distinct CDR3 sequences, with around 17% as singletons. Remarks on this clonotype: Antigen: not known.

This receptor was taken from a male donor with ankylosing spondylitis. Sequences were obtained from blood, either unsorted or a sorted T cell fraction (not recorded which).

In nucleotides, the CDR3 is TGTGCCAGCAGCTTGGGCAGCGGGACCGCCTACGAGCAGTACTTC. Its protein product is CASSLGSGTAYEQYF. The chain has TRBV11-2 and TRBJ2-7; 7 nucleotides line up with TRBD2. This CDR3 spans 15 amino acids. The V gene's germline CDR1 is SGHAT and CDR2 FQNNGV. The V segment lost 3 bases and the J segment 2 bases; nucleotides outside the gene matches: 7.